This T cell receptor (beta chain) was documented in a study of low-dose radiotherapy and immunotherapy resistance in tumors. As for the study in general: Patients were treated with intravenous nivolumab at 240 mg every two weeks and were also dosed with ipilimumab at 1 mg/kg every six weeks.

The CDR3 totals 14 residues. Trimming removed 5 bases from V and 3 bases from J; junction bases left unmatched: 5. CDR1 is LNHNV and CDR2 is YYDKDF in the germline V gene (reference sequence). A constant-region primer paired with the V-primer adapter amplified TCRs over approximately 18 PCR cycles. TCRdb itself ran the reads through MiXCR, one entry per CDR3 protein. The table includes roughly 48,000 distinct CDR3 sequences, approximately 31% detected once. Stated time point: after trial treatment. The treatment was: LDRT plus nivolumab, ipilimumab, low-dose cyclophosphamide and aspirin (RACIN trial). Eligible patients bore advanced solid tumors devoid of tumor-infiltrating lymphocytes.

The material sequenced was PBMCs, taken after low-dose radiotherapy plus immunotherapy. This chain connects TRBV15 to TRBJ2-7; the match to TRBD2 covers 9 bases. This sequence was found in a male donor with rectosigmoid adenocarcinoma. CDR3 protein: CATSRGGDDYEQYF. CDR3 nucleotide sequence: TGTGCCACCAGCCGCGGGGGGGATGACTACGAGCAGTACTTC.